This TCR beta chain was found in a study of blood T cell repertoires in COVID-19. At the level of the study: Italy, Spain and the United States were the sources of the convalescent and acute COVID-19 samples. T cells, B-cell-depleted T cells, or PBMCs provided the cDNA or gDNA that served as material.

How the authors handled the data: Amplification of reference gene primers provided the estimated nucleated cell counts. Sequenced by immunoSEQ multiplex PCR; TCRdb stores in-frame clones only, minus some. From that table come the V and J calls and clone size; the DNA was used to work out D and trimming. The sample contains 220,000 or so clones, 80% to 85% of which appear only once. V gave up 5 bases and J gave up 8 bases, with 12 bases separating them. From germline, CDR1 is LNHDA and CDR2 SQIVND (reference sequence). The CDR3 extends over 12 amino acids. This receptor was taken from a man younger than 40 with active or convalescent COVID-19. Material: peripheral blood. This rearrangement joins TRBV19 to TRBJ1-1; D is undetermined. The CDR3 coding sequence is TGTGCCAGTAGTCCGAAAGGAGGGGAAGCTTTCTTT. This codes for CASSPKGGEAFF.